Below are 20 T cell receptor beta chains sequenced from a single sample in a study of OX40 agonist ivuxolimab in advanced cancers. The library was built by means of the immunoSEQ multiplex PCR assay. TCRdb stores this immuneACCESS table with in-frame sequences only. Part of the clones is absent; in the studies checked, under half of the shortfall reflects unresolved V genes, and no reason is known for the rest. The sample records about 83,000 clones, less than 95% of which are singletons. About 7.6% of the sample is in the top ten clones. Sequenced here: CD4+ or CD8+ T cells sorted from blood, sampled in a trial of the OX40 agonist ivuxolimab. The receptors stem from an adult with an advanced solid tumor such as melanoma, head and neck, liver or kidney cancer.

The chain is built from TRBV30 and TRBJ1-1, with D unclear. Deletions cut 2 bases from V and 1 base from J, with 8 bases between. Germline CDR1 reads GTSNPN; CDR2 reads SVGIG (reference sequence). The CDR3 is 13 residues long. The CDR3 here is CAWSSLGNTEAFF. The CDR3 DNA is TGTGCCTGGAGTTCCCTGGGGAACACTGAAGCTTTCTTT.

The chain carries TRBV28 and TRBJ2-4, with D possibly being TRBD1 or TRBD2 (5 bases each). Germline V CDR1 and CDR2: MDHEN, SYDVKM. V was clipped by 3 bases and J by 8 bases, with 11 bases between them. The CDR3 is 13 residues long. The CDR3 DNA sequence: TGTGCCAGCAGTTTCCGTCTGGGGGACATTCAGTACTTC. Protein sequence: CASSFRLGDIQYF.

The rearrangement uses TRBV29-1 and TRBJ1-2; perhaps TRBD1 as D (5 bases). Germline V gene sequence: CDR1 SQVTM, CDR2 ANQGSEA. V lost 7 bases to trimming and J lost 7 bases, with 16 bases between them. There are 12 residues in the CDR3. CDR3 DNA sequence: TGCAGCGCGCGAGGGGAGGATCCTGGCTACACCTTC. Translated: CSARGEDPGYTF.

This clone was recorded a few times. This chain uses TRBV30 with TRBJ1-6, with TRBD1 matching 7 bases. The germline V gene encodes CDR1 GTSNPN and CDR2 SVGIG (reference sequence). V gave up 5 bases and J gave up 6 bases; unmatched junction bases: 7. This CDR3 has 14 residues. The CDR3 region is CAWGQENFNSPLHF. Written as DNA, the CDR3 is TGTGCCTGGGGACAGGAGAACTTTAATTCACCCCTCCACTTT.

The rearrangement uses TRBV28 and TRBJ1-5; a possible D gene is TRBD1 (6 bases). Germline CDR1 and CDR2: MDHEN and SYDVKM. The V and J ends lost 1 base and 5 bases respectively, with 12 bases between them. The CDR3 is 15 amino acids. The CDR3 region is CASSLFRGRDQPQHF. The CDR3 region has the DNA TGTGCCAGCAGTTTATTCCGGGGGCGAGATCAGCCCCAGCATTTT. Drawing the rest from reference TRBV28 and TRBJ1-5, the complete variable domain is DVKVTQSSRYLVKRTGEKVFLECVQDMDHENMFWYRQDPGLGLRLIYFSYDVKMKEKGDIPEGYSVSREKKERFSLILESASTNQTSMYLCASSLFRGRDQPQHFGDGTRLSIL.

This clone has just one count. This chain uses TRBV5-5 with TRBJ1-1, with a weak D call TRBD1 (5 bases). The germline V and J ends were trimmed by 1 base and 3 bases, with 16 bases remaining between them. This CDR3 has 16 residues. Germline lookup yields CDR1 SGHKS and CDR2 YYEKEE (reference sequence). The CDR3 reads CASSLSTGKGYTEAFF. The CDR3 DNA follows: TGTGCCAGCAGCTTGTCTACGGGGAAGGGGTACACTGAAGCTTTCTTT.

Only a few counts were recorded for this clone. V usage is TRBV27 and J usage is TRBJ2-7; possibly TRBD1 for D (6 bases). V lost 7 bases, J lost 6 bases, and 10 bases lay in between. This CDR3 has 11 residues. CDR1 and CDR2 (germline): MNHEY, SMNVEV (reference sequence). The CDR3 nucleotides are TGTGCCAGCATAGAACAGGGCGAGCAGTACTTC. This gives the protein CASIEQGEQYF.

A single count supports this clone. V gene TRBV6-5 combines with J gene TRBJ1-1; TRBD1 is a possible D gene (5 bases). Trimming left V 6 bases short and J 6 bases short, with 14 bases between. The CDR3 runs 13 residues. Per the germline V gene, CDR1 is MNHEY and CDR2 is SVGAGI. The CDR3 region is CASSRSLGAEAFF. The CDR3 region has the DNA TGTGCCAGCAGCCGGAGCCTGGGGGCTGAAGCTTTCTTT.

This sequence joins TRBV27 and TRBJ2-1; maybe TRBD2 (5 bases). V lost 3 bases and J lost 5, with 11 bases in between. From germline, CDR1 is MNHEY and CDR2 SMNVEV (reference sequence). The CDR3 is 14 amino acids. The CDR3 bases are TGTGCCAGCAGTTTTGGAACTAGGGACAATGAGCAGTTCTTC. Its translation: CASSFGTRDNEQFF.

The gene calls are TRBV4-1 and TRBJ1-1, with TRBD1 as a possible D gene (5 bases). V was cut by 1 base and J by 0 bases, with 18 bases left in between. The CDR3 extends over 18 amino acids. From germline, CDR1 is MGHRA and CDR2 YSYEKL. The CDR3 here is CASSQVLGATDMNTEAFF. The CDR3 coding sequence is TGCGCCAGCAGCCAAGTCCTTGGGGCGACAGACATGAACACTGAAGCTTTCTTT.

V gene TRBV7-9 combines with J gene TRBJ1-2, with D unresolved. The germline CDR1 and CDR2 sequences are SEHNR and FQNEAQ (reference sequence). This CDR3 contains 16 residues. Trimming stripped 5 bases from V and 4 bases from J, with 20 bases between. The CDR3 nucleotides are TGTGCCAGCAGCCGACGGACTGACGCTCAAGCCTATGGCTACACCTTC. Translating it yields CASSRRTDAQAYGYTF.

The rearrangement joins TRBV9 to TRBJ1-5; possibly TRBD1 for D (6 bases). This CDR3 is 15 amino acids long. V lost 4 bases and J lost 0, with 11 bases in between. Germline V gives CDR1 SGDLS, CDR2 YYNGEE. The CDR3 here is CASSLGGNSNQPQHF. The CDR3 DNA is TGTGCCAGCAGCCTAGGGGGAAATAGCAATCAGCCCCAGCATTTT.

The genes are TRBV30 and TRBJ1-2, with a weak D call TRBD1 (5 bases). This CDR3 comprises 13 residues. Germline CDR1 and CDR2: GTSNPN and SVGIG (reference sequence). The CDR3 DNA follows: TGTGCTGCCAGCAGCGAGGGGTACTATGGCTACACCTTC. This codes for CAASSEGYYGYTF.

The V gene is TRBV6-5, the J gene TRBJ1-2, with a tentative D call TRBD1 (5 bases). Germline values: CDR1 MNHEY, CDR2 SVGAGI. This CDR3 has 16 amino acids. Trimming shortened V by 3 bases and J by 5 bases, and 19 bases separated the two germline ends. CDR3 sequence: CASSYFASDSHYGYTF. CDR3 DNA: TGTGCCAGCAGTTATTTCGCCTCCGACAGCCATTATGGCTACACCTTC.

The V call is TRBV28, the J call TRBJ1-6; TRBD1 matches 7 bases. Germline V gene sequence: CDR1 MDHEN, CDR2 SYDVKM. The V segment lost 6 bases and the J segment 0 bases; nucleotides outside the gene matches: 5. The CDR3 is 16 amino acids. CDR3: CASRGPGGSYNSPLHF. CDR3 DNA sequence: TGTGCCAGCAGAGGGCCAGGGGGCTCCTATAATTCACCCCTCCACTTT.

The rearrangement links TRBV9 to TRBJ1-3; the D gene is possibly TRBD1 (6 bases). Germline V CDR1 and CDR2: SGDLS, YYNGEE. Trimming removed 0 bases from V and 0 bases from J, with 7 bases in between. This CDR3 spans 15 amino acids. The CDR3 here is CASSVEGDSGNTIYF. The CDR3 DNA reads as TGTGCCAGCAGCGTAGAGGGGGACTCTGGAAACACCATATATTTT.

The CDR3: CASSRSGVSSYEQYF. CDR3 nucleotides: TGTGCCAGCAGCCGCTCCGGGGTGTCGTCCTACGAGCAGTACTTC. This rearrangement joins TRBV4-2 to TRBJ2-7, with D possibly TRBD2 on 5 matching bases. The CDR3 is made up of 15 amino acids. Trimming shortened V by 4 bases and J by 1 base, and 14 bases separated the two germline ends. In germline, CDR1 is LGHNA, CDR2 YNFKEQ.

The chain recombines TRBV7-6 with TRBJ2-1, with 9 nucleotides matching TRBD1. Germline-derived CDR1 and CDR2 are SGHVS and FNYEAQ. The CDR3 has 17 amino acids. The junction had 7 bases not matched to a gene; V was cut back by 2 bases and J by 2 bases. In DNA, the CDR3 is TGTGCCAGCAGCTTATTCGACAGGGGGGCGGCCTACAATGAGCAGTTCTTC. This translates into CASSLFDRGAAYNEQFF. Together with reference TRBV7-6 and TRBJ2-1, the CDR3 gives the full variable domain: GAGVSQSPRYKVTKRGQDVALRCDPISGHVSLYWYRQALGQGPEFLTYFNYEAQQDKSGLPNDRFSAERPEGSISTLTIQRTEQRDSAMYRCASSLFDRGAAYNEQFFGPGTRLTVL.

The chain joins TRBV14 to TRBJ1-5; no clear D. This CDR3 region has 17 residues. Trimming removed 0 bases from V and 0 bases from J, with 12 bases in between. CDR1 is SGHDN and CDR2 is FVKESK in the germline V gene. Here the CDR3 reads CASSQEEGYHSNQPQHF. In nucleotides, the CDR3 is TGTGCCAGCAGCCAAGAGGAGGGATATCATAGCAATCAGCCCCAGCATTTT.

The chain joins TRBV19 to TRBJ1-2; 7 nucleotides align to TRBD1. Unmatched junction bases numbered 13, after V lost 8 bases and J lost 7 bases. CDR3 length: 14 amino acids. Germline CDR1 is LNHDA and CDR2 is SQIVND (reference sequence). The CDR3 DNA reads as TGTGCCAGTTATAATTGGAGGCAGGGGGGTGGCTACACCTTC. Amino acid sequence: CASYNWRQGGGYTF.